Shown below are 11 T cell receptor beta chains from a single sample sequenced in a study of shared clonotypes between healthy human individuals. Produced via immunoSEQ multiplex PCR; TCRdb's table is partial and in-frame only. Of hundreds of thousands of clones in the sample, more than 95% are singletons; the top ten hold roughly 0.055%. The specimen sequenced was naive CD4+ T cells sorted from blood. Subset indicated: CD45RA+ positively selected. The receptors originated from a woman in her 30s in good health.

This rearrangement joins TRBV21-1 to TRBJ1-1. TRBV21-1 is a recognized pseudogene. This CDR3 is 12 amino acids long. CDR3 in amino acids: CASSKVGGKAFF. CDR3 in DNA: TGTGCCAGCAGCAAAGTTGGGGGTAAAGCTTTCTTT.

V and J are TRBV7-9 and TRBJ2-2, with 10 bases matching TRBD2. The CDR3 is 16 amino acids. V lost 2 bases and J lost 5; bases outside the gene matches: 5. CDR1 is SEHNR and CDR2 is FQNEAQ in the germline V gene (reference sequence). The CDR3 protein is CASSLPAGGPTGELFF. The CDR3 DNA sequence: TGTGCCAGCAGCTTACCAGCGGGAGGGCCTACCGGGGAGCTGTTTTTT.

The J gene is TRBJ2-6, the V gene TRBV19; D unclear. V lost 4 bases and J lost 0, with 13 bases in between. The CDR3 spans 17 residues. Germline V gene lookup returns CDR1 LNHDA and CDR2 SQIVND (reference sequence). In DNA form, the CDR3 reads TGTGCCAGTAGTACAGGTGGGGTAACCTCTGGGGCCAACGTCCTGACTTTC. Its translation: CASSTGGVTSGANVLTF.

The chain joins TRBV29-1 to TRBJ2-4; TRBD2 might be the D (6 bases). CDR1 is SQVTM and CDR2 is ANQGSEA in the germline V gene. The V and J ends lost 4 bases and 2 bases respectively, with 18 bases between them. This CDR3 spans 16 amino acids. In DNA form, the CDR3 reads TGCAGCGTTGCCGATTCCAGGGCGGGACCCAAAAACATTCAGTACTTC. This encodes CSVADSRAGPKNIQYF.

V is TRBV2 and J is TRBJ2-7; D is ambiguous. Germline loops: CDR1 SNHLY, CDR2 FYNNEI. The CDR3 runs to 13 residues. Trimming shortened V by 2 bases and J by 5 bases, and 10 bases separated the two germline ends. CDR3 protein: CASSERMRNEQYF. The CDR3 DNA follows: TGTGCCAGCAGTGAAAGGATGAGGAACGAGCAGTACTTC.

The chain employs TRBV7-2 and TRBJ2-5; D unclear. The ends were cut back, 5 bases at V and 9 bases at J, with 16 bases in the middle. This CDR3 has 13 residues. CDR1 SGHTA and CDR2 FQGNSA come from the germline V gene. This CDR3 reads CASSAQELMAQYF. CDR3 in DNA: TGTGCCAGCAGCGCCCAGGAGTTGATGGCCCAGTACTTC.

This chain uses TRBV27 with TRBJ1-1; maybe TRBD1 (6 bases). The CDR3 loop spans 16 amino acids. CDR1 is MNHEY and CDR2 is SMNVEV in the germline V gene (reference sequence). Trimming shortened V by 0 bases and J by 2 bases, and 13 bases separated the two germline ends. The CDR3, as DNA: TGTGCCAGCAGTTTATCGGGGGCAGGGTCAAACACTGAAGCTTTCTTT. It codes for CASSLSGAGSNTEAFF.

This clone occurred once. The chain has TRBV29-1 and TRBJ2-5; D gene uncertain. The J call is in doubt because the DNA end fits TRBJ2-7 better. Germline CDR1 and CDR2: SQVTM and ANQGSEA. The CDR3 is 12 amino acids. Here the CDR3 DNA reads TGCAGCGTTGGAGTACAGACCTACGAGCAGTACTTC. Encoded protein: CSVGVQTYEQYF.

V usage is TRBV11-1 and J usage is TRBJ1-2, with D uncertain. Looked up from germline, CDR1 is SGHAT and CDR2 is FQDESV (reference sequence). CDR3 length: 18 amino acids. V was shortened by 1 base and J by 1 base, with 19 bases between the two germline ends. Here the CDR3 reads CASSLEAGRTEGNYGYTF. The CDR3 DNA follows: TGTGCCAGCAGCTTAGAAGCGGGCAGGACTGAGGGTAACTATGGCTACACCTTC.

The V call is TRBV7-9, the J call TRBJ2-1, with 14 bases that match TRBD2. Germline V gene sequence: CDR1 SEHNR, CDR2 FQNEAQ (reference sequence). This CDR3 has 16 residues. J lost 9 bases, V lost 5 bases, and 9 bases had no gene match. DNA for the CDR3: TGTGCCAGCAGCCCATTGGGACTAGCGGGAGTCGGTGAGCAGTTCTTC. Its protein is CASSPLGLAGVGEQFF.

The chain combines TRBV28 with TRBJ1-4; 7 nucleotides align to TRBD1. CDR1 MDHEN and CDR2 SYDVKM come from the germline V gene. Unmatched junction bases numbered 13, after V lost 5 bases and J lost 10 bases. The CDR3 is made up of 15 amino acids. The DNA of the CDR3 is TGTGCCAGCAGTCCTCAGACAGGGCGCGAAGGAAAACTGTTTTTT. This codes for CASSPQTGREGKLFF.